This T cell receptor (beta chain) stems from a study of shared clonotypes between healthy human individuals. A word on this clone: The antigen is undetermined.

The CDR3 has 18 residues. The V gene's germline CDR1 is SQVTM and CDR2 ANQGSEA. V lost 2 bases, J lost 5 bases, and 13 bases stayed unmatched. The study's findings and limits: The study found about 5% of naive CD4 clonotypes shared across a few donors.

Naive CD8 cells were CD45RO-negative, positively selected for CCR7, excluding terminally differentiated effector memory CD45RA+ cells. Only in-frame clones appear in the TCRdb table, and some are missing; sequencing was by immunoSEQ multiplex PCR. The sample shows about 820,000 clones, over 90% of them seen only once. The chain combines TRBV29-1 with TRBJ2-3; 13 bases match TRBD2. This clonotype was obtained from a man under 40 in good health. What was sequenced was naive CD8+ T cells sorted from blood. As DNA, the CDR3 is TGCAGCGTTGAAATGGGACTAGCGGGAAATAGGGTAGGAGATACGCAGTATTTT. Amino acid sequence: CSVEMGLAGNRVGDTQYF.